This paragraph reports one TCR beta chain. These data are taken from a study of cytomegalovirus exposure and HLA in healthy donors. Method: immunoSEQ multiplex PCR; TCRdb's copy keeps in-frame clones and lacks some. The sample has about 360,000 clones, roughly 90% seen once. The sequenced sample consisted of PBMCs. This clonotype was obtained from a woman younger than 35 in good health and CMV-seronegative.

Here the CDR3 reads CASSITGYTGELFF. CDR3 nucleotides: TGTGCCAGTAGTATTACAGGGTATACCGGGGAGCTGTTTTTT. V is TRBV19 and J is TRBJ2-2, with D perhaps TRBD1 (6 bases). The CDR3 contains 14 residues. Germline assignment: CDR1 LNHDA and CDR2 SQIVND (reference sequence). The V gene lost 3 bases and the J gene lost 5 bases, with 10 bases spanning the gap.